The 27 T cell receptor beta chains in this list originate from one sample, sequenced in a study of preoperative IRX-2 immunotherapy in early breast cancer. Regarding treatment: preoperative locoregional IRX-2 cytokine immunotherapy. TCRdb's copy holds only in-frame clones and misses some; the assay was immunoSEQ multiplex PCR. Among around 62,000 clones, approximately 94% were seen once, and the ten largest hold approximately 1.8%. The specimen was taken from a patient treated with IRX-2 immunotherapy. All receptors derive from a human donor with breast cancer.

The chain uses TRBV27 and TRBJ2-7; D is ambiguous. Germline lookup yields CDR1 MNHEY and CDR2 SMNVEV (reference sequence). CDR3 size: 16 residues. V lost 0 bases and J 9 bases, leaving 21 bases between the germline ends. The chain's CDR3 is CASSLSPGQTALGQYF. The CDR3, as DNA: TGTGCCAGCAGTTTATCCCCCGGCCAGACCGCTTTGGGGCAGTACTTC.

This chain uses TRBV7-9 with TRBJ1-4; unclear D gene. Trimming took off 3 bases at V and 0 bases at J, with 5 bases between the two ends. The CDR3 totals 14 residues. Germline-derived CDR1 and CDR2 are SEHNR and FQNEAQ (reference sequence). DNA of the CDR3: TGTGCCAGCAGCTTGGCCGCAACTAATGAAAAACTGTTTTTT. This codes for CASSLAATNEKLFF.

V usage is TRBV18 and J usage is TRBJ2-7; TRBD1 might be the D (5 bases). There are 15 residues in the CDR3. Germline CDR1 KGHSH, CDR2 LQKENI. V gave up 3 bases and J gave up 2 bases, with 14 bases separating them. Here the CDR3 reads CASSPPSTDAYEQYF. CDR3 DNA sequence: TGTGCCAGCTCACCCCCCTCGACAGACGCCTACGAGCAGTACTTC.

This clone was seen only once. The rearrangement links TRBV2 to TRBJ1-4; D is perhaps TRBD1 (5 bases). Trimming removed 6 bases at V and 0 bases at J, with 17 bases between. The germline V gene has CDR1 SNHLY and CDR2 FYNNEI. The length of the CDR3 is 17 residues. CDR3 nucleotides: TGTGCCAGCAGGAAAGCCTTGACAGTTGCAACTAATGAAAAACTGTTTTTT. Its protein product is CASRKALTVATNEKLFF.

The chain links TRBV18 to TRBJ1-5; no clear D gene. Between the trimmed V and J ends, which lost 2 bases and 2 bases, there was a span of 4 bases. Looked up from germline, CDR1 is KGHSH and CDR2 is LQKENI. This CDR3 has 13 amino acids. Here the CDR3 reads CASSPGRNQPQHF. The CDR3 DNA is TGTGCCAGCTCACCAGGACGCAATCAGCCCCAGCATTTT. The variable domain in full, with the rest retrieved from reference TRBV18 and TRBJ1-5, is NAGVMQNPRHLVRRRGQEARLRCSPMKGHSHVYWYRQLPEEGLKFMVYLQKENIIDESGMPKERFSAEFPKEGPSILRIQQVVRGDSAAYFCASSPGRNQPQHFGDGTRLSIL.

The rearrangement uses TRBV7-3 and TRBJ1-2; D perhaps matches TRBD1 (5 bases). The CDR3 contains 17 residues. Deletions cut 3 bases from V and 6 bases from J, with 23 bases between. CDR1 SGHTA and CDR2 FQGTGA come from the germline V gene. The CDR3 sequence: CASSLVSGPRGMDGYTF. CDR3 nucleotide sequence: TGTGCCAGCAGCTTGGTGTCGGGACCCCGGGGGATGGATGGCTACACCTTC. Together with reference TRBV7-3 and TRBJ1-2, the CDR3 gives the full variable domain: GAGVSQTPSNKVTEKGKYVELRCDPISGHTALYWYRQSLGQGPEFLIYFQGTGAADDSGLPNDRFFAVRPEGSVSTLKIQRTERGDSAVYLCASSLVSGPRGMDGYTFGSGTRLTVV.

This chain connects TRBV5-4 to TRBJ1-2; 11 nucleotides match TRBD1. The CDR3 has 16 amino acids. The J segment lost 5 bases and the V segment lost 2 bases, leaving 8 bases of the junction unmatched. Germline values: CDR1 SGHNT, CDR2 YYREEE (reference sequence). The CDR3 reads CASSFSTGTGGYGYTF. CDR3 bases: TGTGCCAGCAGCTTTTCCACAGGGACAGGGGGGTATGGCTACACCTTC.

The count of this clone is one. V and J are TRBV7-2 and TRBJ1-1, with D unresolved. Germline CDR1 and CDR2: SGHTA and FQGNSA. V was shortened by 5 bases and J by 6 bases, with 16 bases between the two germline ends. This CDR3 contains 14 residues. CDR3 sequence reads: CASSPHGDSAEAFF. The CDR3 nucleotides are TGTGCCAGCAGCCCTCATGGGGATAGCGCTGAAGCTTTCTTT.

This rearrangement joins TRBV15 to TRBJ2-1, with TRBD2 matching 12 bases. The germline gives CDR1 LNHNV, CDR2 YYDKDF (reference sequence). The junction had 3 bases not matched to a gene; V was cut back by 4 bases and J by 11 bases. The CDR3 runs 13 residues. In nucleotides, the CDR3 is TGTGCCACCAGCACGGGACTAGCGGGTAAGCAGTTCTTC. Protein product: CATSTGLAGKQFF.

This chain connects TRBV5-4 to TRBJ1-6; perhaps TRBD1 as D (6 bases). CDR1 SGHNT and CDR2 YYREEE come from the germline V gene (reference sequence). This CDR3 spans 15 amino acids. Trimming took off 0 bases at V and 8 bases at J, with 12 bases between the two ends. The CDR3 loop is CASSLAGQPHSPLHF. CDR3 nucleotide sequence: TGTGCCAGCAGCTTGGCCGGACAGCCCCATTCACCCCTCCACTTT.

The rearrangement uses TRBV5-1 and TRBJ2-2; 12 nucleotides align to TRBD2. CDR3 length: 16 amino acids. After removal of 7 bases from V and 5 bases from J, the junction contained 9 bases not matched to a gene. Germline CDR1 reads SGHRS; CDR2 reads YFSETQ. CDR3 sequence: CASQLTSGSGTGELFF. The CDR3 DNA reads as TGCGCCAGCCAGCTGACTAGCGGGAGCGGGACCGGGGAGCTGTTTTTT. The entire variable domain, with the rest obtained from reference TRBV5-1 and TRBJ2-2, is as follows: KAGVTQTPRYLIKTRGQQVTLSCSPISGHRSVSWYQQTPGQGLQFLFEYFSETQRNKGNFPGRFSGRQFSNSRSEMNVSTLELGDSALYLCASQLTSGSGTGELFFGEGSRLTVL.

The CDR3 DNA is TGCGCCAGCAGGGGGACAGATCCTAACTATGGCTACACCTTC. Translated, it gives CASRGTDPNYGYTF. This chain connects TRBV10-1 to TRBJ1-2, with TRBD1 matching over 7 bases. CDR3 size: 14 residues. Germline values: CDR1 WNHNN, CDR2 SYGVQD (reference sequence). The ends lost 6 bases at V and 0 bases at J; junction bases unmatched: 4.

This sequence joins TRBV19 and TRBJ2-5; 8 bases are a match to TRBD2. Germline trimming cut 2 bases from V and 3 bases from J; bases unmatched to any gene: 5. Germline CDR1 and CDR2: LNHDA and SQIVND (reference sequence). The CDR3 length is 15 residues. This CDR3 reads CASSISGGPKETQYF. The CDR3 nucleotides read TGTGCCAGTAGTATAAGCGGGGGCCCCAAAGAGACCCAGTACTTC.

The chain couples TRBV7-3 to TRBJ2-3; 8 bases align to TRBD1. The V gene end was trimmed by 4 bases and the J gene end by 2 bases; junction bases not matched to a gene: 8. Germline-derived CDR1 and CDR2 are SGHTA and FQGTGA. The CDR3 contains 16 residues. CDR3 DNA sequence: TGTGCCAGCAGCTCGCGGCCGGGACAGGCCACAGATACGCAGTATTTT. Translating it yields CASSSRPGQATDTQYF. The full variable domain, rest sourced from reference TRBV7-3 and TRBJ2-3, is GAGVSQTPSNKVTEKGKYVELRCDPISGHTALYWYRQSLGQGPEFLIYFQGTGAADDSGLPNDRFFAVRPEGSVSTLKIQRTERGDSAVYLCASSSRPGQATDTQYFGPGTRLTVL.

V gene TRBV5-1 combines with J gene TRBJ2-5, with a possible D match to TRBD1 (6 bases). Deletions cut 4 bases from V and 4 bases from J, with 17 bases between. The CDR3 consists of 15 residues. Germline V CDR1 and CDR2: SGHRS, YFSETQ. The CDR3 sequence: CASSRRDTGRETQYF. DNA of the CDR3: TGCGCCAGCAGCCGACGGGACACGGGGCGAGAGACCCAGTACTTC.

The chain links TRBV5-5 to TRBJ1-5; D not certain. Germline CDR1 reads SGHKS; CDR2 reads YYEKEE (reference sequence). The germline V and J ends were trimmed by 0 bases and 5 bases, with 6 bases remaining between them. This CDR3 region has 13 residues. The CDR3 DNA reads TGTGCCAGCAGCTTGGCCGAAGATCAGCCCCAGCATTTT. Translation gives CASSLAEDQPQHF.

This sequence joins TRBV5-1 and TRBJ1-3, with TRBD1 matching 8 bases. There are 13 residues in the CDR3. Germline V gives CDR1 SGHRS, CDR2 YFSETQ. V trimming: 4 bases; J trimming: 7 bases; junction bases outside the gene matches: 4. In nucleotides, the CDR3 is TGCGCCAGCAGCGAGGGACAGGCTAACACCATATATTTT. Translating gives CASSEGQANTIYF.

This chain connects TRBV4-1 to TRBJ1-5; D gene unclear. The germline V gene encodes CDR1 MGHRA and CDR2 YSYEKL. Trimming left V 2 bases short and J 7 bases short, with 9 bases between. The length of the CDR3 is 13 residues. The CDR3 sequence: CASSQPFAQPQHF. The CDR3 DNA follows: TGCGCCAGCAGCCAACCCTTCGCCCAGCCCCAGCATTTT.

The V and J genes are TRBV7-2 and TRBJ2-2; 7 bases are shared with TRBD2. The germline V gene encodes CDR1 SGHTA and CDR2 FQGNSA. The trim removed 1 base at V and 2 bases at J, leaving 7 bases unmatched. There are 17 residues in the CDR3. The CDR3 coding sequence is TGTGCCAGCAGCTTAGGAGGGCTAGCGGTCAACACCGGGGAGCTGTTTTTT. Translation: CASSLGGLAVNTGELFF.

The chain recombines TRBV7-9 with TRBJ2-1; unclear D gene. Trimming shortened V by 1 base and J by 6 bases, and 13 bases separated the two germline ends. Germline CDR1 is SEHNR and CDR2 is FQNEAQ (reference sequence). The CDR3 spans 15 residues. CDR3 nucleotide sequence: TGTGCCAGCAGCTTAGGAGACCGGGTCCCCAATGAGCAGTTCTTC. It encodes CASSLGDRVPNEQFF. The full variable domain, in which reference TRBV7-9 and TRBJ2-1 provide the parts outside the CDR3, is DTGVSQNPRHKITKRGQNVTFRCDPISEHNRLYWYRQTLGQGPEFLTYFQNEAQLEKSRLLSDRFSAERPKGSFSTLEIQRTEQGDSAMYLCASSLGDRVPNEQFFGPGTRLTVL.

In the case of this clone: At the DNA level, this CDR3 is encoded by other sequences in the same sample as well. The genes are TRBV5-4 and TRBJ2-7; unclear D gene. Germline V CDR1 and CDR2: SGHNT, YYREEE (reference sequence). V was clipped by 4 bases and J by 3 bases, with 5 bases between them. The CDR3 spans 11 residues. The CDR3 DNA sequence: TGTGCCAGCAGCCTAGGCTACGAGCAGTACTTC. Translating gives CASSLGYEQYF.

V usage is TRBV15 and J usage is TRBJ2-2; D tentatively fits TRBD1 or TRBD2 (5 bases each). CDR1 is LNHNV, CDR2 YYDKDF, per germline (reference sequence). The V gene lost 3 bases and the J gene lost 1 base, with 15 bases spanning the gap. The CDR3 totals 17 residues. CDR3 loop: CATSRSSGAKNTGELFF. The DNA of the CDR3 is TGTGCCACCAGCAGGAGTTCCGGGGCAAAGAACACCGGGGAGCTGTTTTTT.

DNA of the CDR3: TGCAGCGTCGGCTTTCTACAGGGAAACACCGGGGAGCTGTTTTTT. It codes for CSVGFLQGNTGELFF. The V call is TRBV29-1, the J call TRBJ2-2; tentatively, D is TRBD1 (6 bases). This CDR3 spans 15 amino acids. Looked up from germline, CDR1 is SQVTM and CDR2 is ANQGSEA. V was shortened by 6 bases and J by 2 bases, with 16 bases between the two germline ends.

V and J are TRBV6-4 and TRBJ1-2; 12 nucleotides align to TRBD1. V was clipped by 6 bases and J by 2 bases; unmatched bases: 7. The CDR3 totals 16 residues. Looked up from germline, CDR1 is MRHNA and CDR2 is SNTAGT. The DNA for the CDR3 is TGTGCCAGCAGATATGACGGGACAGGGGGCAACTATGGCTACACCTTC. This codes for CASRYDGTGGNYGYTF.

The chain has TRBV10-3 and TRBJ1-5; 8 bases line up with TRBD1. J gave up 7 bases and V 4 bases, and 9 bases lay outside the gene matches. CDR1 ENHRY and CDR2 SYGVKD come from the germline V gene. CDR3 length: 15 residues. The chain's CDR3 is CAISAGTGQGQPQHF. CDR3 bases: TGTGCCATCAGTGCCGGGACAGGTCAGGGCCAGCCCCAGCATTTT.

The chain combines TRBV11-2 with TRBJ1-2; D may be TRBD1 (6 bases). V was trimmed by 1 base and J by 4 bases, leaving 16 bases between them. Germline loops: CDR1 SGHAT, CDR2 FQNNGV. The CDR3 is 16 amino acids. The CDR3 DNA reads TGTGCCAGCAGCTTAGGTGGGACGGGGGCCATCTATGGCTACACCTTC. It codes for CASSLGGTGAIYGYTF.

DNA for the CDR3: TGTGCCAGCAGCGCCCGACTAATCTTAGGCAATGAGCAGTTCTTC. Its protein is CASSARLILGNEQFF. J is TRBJ2-1 and V is TRBV5-8; tentatively, D is TRBD2 (5 bases). The CDR3 is 15 amino acids. The V end lost 4 bases, the J end lost 6 bases, and 17 bases lay between the germline ends. Germline V gene data show CDR1 as SGHTS and CDR2 as YDEGEE.